This T cell receptor beta chain appears in the sequencing data of a study of cytomegalovirus exposure and HLA in healthy donors. 13 Jbeta primers and 60 Vbeta primers were used for the PCR. The method was immunoSEQ multiplex PCR; TCRdb's version includes in-frame clones alone and lacks a portion of them. The repertoire includes over 150,000 clones, 80% to 90% of them detected once, and roughly 7.5% sits in the top ten. Looked up from germline, CDR1 is DFQATT and CDR2 is SNEGSKA (reference sequence). The CDR3 sequence is 11 residues long. With V trimmed by 3 bases and J by 8 bases, 3 bases remained unmatched.

The chain links TRBV20-1 to TRBJ1-2; TRBD1 matches 7 bases. The material sequenced was PBMCs. The TCR was taken from a woman in her 30s in good health and CMV-seropositive. CDR3 in amino acids: CSASHRGGYTF. CDR3 in DNA: TGCAGTGCTAGTCACAGGGGAGGCTACACCTTC.